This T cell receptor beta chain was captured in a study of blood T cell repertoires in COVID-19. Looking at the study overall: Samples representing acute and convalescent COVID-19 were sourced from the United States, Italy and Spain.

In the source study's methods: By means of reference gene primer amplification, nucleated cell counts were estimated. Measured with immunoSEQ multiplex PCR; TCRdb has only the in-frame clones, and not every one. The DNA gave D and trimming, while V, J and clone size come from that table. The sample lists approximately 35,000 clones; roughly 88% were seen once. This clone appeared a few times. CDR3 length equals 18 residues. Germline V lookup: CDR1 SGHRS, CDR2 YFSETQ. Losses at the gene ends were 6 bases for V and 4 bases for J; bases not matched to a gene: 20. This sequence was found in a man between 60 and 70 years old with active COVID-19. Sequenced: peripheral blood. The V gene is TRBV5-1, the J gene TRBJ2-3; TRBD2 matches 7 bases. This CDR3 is CASTPLERGLSPPDTQYF. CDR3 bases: TGCGCCAGCACCCCCCTCGAGCGGGGCCTGAGCCCTCCAGATACGCAGTATTTT. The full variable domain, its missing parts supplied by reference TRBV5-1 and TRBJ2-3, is KAGVTQTPRYLIKTRGQQVTLSCSPISGHRSVSWYQQTPGQGLQFLFEYFSETQRNKGNFPGRFSGRQFSNSRSEMNVSTLELGDSALYLCASTPLERGLSPPDTQYFGPGTRLTVL.